The TCR beta chain described here comes from a study of blood T cell repertoires in COVID-19. Turning to the study itself: Donors in the United States, Italy and Spain gave samples during acute or convalescent COVID-19. Sources were T cells, B-cell-depleted T cells, or PBMCs; the material itself was cDNA or gDNA.

CDR1 and CDR2 from the germline V gene are SGHRS and YFSETQ. The CDR3 spans 14 residues. V was trimmed by 1 base and J by 0 bases, leaving 7 bases between them. Original analysis: Amplification from reference gene primers served as the basis for estimated nucleated cell counts. The assay was immunoSEQ multiplex PCR, and TCRdb's table has in-frame clones only and misses some. V and J calls and clone size are given by that table; D and trimming were obtained from the DNA. The sample includes more than 200,000 clones, 75% to 90% seen only once; the top ten take approximately 2%. Sequenced material: peripheral blood. The TCR comes from a man under 40 with active or convalescent COVID-19. The rearrangement links TRBV5-1 to TRBJ1-1; D possibly corresponds to TRBD1 (5 bases). This CDR3 reads CASSLWGVNTEAFF. Here the CDR3 DNA reads TGCGCCAGCAGCTTGTGGGGGGTGAACACTGAAGCTTTCTTT.